These T cell receptor beta chains were read from a single sample in a study of shared T cell receptors in the human thymus. The repertoire was sequenced with immunoSEQ multiplex PCR; TCRdb's copy has only in-frame clones and lacks some. The table includes some 640,000 clones, roughly 86% detected once. The sample also formed part of further work on human thymus T cells.

Sequencing was done on a sample of thymocytes. These receptors were obtained from a boy younger than two with a congenital heart defect. CDR3s leave out the opening cysteine and the closing phenylalanine or tryptophan.

TRBV28,ASSSSRDREVDEKLF
TRBV7-3,ASSPSGASTGELF
TRBV2,ASRATGANEKLF
TRBV30,AWSVQGTSGGDPTMNEQF
TRBV28,ATEQGKNIQY
TRBV5-5,ASSLNIDMNTEAF
TRBV28,ASVGGAEQF
TRBV14,ASSRNRGLNTQY
TRBV19,ASSRRDRSEKLF
TRBV29-1,SVWTGGEIKRGAEMNTEAF
TRBV15,ATSTGQGARGETQY
TRBV29-1,SVLPLTEGEQY
TRBV30,AWTPGLASYEQY
TRBV5-6,ASSLGWAWSYT
TRBV9,ASTPGGTGGKSMWGYT
TRBV10-1,ASSNGTSGGETQY
TRBV18,ASSHGLAGGSSYEQY
TRBV27,ASSRIDRGSAF
TRBV30,AWRWDRGYEQY
TRBV18,ASSPQGANTEAF
TRBV6-5,ASSYVGDKNTGELF
TRBV5-5,ASSLGQGGAYEQY
TRBV29-1,SVGSGGSYNEQF
TRBV29-1,SVVSPGLQNGTDTQY
TRBV14,ASSHPGRGEAF
TRBV7-8,ASSFDSFNQPQH
TRBV15,ATSRHPEDSLYGYT
TRBV7-2,ASSPTGNQPQH
TRBV28,ASGDEGLAGFYYNEQF
TRBV10-1,ASSNRDPETGELF
TRBV2,ASKSDEQF
TRBV15,ATSRAGSSGGTDTQY
TRBV7-6,ASSCNSSAQGAPNTIY
TRBV10-3,AISESPPGPTYEQY
TRBV25-1,ASRITDTQY
TRBV6-5,ASSYSTGNNEQF
TRBV5-1,ASSLSPSGDYSYEQY
TRBV6-4,ASSALRVSQPQH
TRBV19,ASSQGNYQETQY
TRBV9,ASSPRVAGGPEQF
TRBV4-2,ASSPQTGGGYYGYT
TRBV30,AWSKTEGYT